The present TCR beta chain was sequenced within a study of blood T cell repertoires in COVID-19. In the authors' methods: Reference gene primer amplification in the assay estimated nucleated cell counts. Sequencing was performed with immunoSEQ multiplex PCR; in TCRdb, only in-frame clones are kept and a portion is missing. V and J calls and clone size come straight from that table; D and trimming were deduced from the DNA. The sample carries about 85,000 clones, approximately 83% recorded once. Trimming removed 4 bases at V and 1 base at J, with 14 bases between. Germline CDR1 reads MNHEY; CDR2 reads SVGAGI. This CDR3 is 16 amino acids long.

Source material: peripheral blood. This TCR derives from a man between 60 and 75 years old with acute or convalescent COVID-19. The rearrangement links TRBV6-5 to TRBJ1-3; the D is unclear. CDR3 bases: TGTGCCAGCAGTTCCCCGGGTCTCGATTCTGGAAACACCATATATTTT. Encoded protein: CASSSPGLDSGNTIYF.